This is a list of T cell receptor beta chains from one sample in a study of cytomegalovirus exposure and HLA in healthy donors. Data came from immunoSEQ multiplex PCR; TCRdb stores just in-frame clones and leaves some out. The sample carries some 120,000 clones, about four fifths recorded once. Source material: PBMCs. Receptors were obtained from a male donor in good health and CMV-seropositive. Both conserved end residues are part of each CDR3. Fields, in order: V gene, clone size, J gene, D gene, CDR3 length, CDR3 DNA, CDR3 protein. A D gene is named only where the DNA matches it firmly. The size of a clone is reported for some rows only, either as once, few or many, or as a class for expanded clones.

TRBV9	.	TRBJ1-6	TRBD1	15	TGTGCCAGCAGCCCTACAGGGGGCGGTAATTCACCCCTCCACTTT	CASSPTGGGNSPLHF
TRBV7-3	.	TRBJ2-7	TRBD1	15	TGTGCCAGCAGCTTATCCCCGGGACAGTATAACGAGCAGTACTTC	CASSLSPGQYNEQYF
TRBV9	.	TRBJ2-1	.	16	.	CASSVSLPGGLNEQFF
TRBV7-2	.	TRBJ1-3	TRBD1	14	TGTGCCAGCAGCCTACAGGGGGATGGAAACACCATATATTTT	CASSLQGDGNTIYF
TRBV19	.	TRBJ2-1	TRBD2	15	TGTGCCAGTAGTGTAGAGCGGGAGGGCCGCAATGAGCAGTTCTTC	CASSVEREGRNEQFF
TRBV2	.	TRBJ2-7	TRBD1	12	TGTGCCAGCCTCAGGGGGATCTACGAGCAGTACTTC	CASLRGIYEQYF
TRBV6-5	.	TRBJ2-5	TRBD2	15	TGTGCCAGCACAAGGGTAGCGGGAGGGAGAGAGACCCAGTACTTC	CASTRVAGGRETQYF
TRBV16	.	TRBJ2-1	.	14	TGTGCCAGCAGCCACGGCGGGGGACACAGTGAGCAGTTCTTC	CASSHGGGHSEQFF
TRBV6-5	medium-sized	TRBJ2-3	.	15	TGTGCCAGCGGACCAGGGGCCCTTTTCACAGATACGCAGTATTTT	CASGPGALFTDTQYF
TRBV5-1	.	TRBJ1-2	.	15	TGCGCCAGCAGCTTGAGCGGGGCCGGGTCCTATGGCTACACCTTC	CASSLSGAGSYGYTF
TRBV7-6	.	TRBJ2-5	.	14	TGTGCCAGCAGCTTAACAGGACCAGGGGAGACCCAGTACTTC	CASSLTGPGETQYF
TRBV30	.	TRBJ1-1	.	13	TGTGCCTGGGCGACAGAGATGAACACTGAAGCTTTCTTT	CAWATEMNTEAFF
TRBV18	.	TRBJ1-5	.	13	TGTGCCAGCTCACCTCCGGAGGGTCAGCCCCAGCATTTT	CASSPPEGQPQHF
TRBV7-9	.	TRBJ2-7	TRBD2	17	TGTTCCAGCAGCTTAAGTCTGCCGGTAGCGGGGGTCTACGAGCAGTACTTC	CSSSLSLPVAGVYEQYF
TRBV28	.	TRBJ2-3	TRBD2	18	TGTGCCAGCAGTTTTCCGGGGACTAGCGGGAGTCGGGAAGATACGCAGTATTTT	CASSFPGTSGSREDTQYF
TRBV27	.	TRBJ2-3	TRBD2	16	TGTGCCAGCAGTTTCTTAGCGGGACCCCTCCCAGATACGCAGTATTTT	CASSFLAGPLPDTQYF
TRBV30	.	TRBJ2-3	.	12	TGTGCCTGGATGGCTAGCACAGATACGCAGTATTTT	CAWMASTDTQYF
TRBV4-3	.	TRBJ2-3	TRBD1	14	TGCGCCAGCCGGGGACAGGGGGACACAGATACGCAGTATTTT	CASRGQGDTDTQYF
TRBV18	.	TRBJ2-1	TRBD2	18	TGTGCCAGCTCACCCCCGCGAGGACTAGCGGTCTCCTACAATGAGCAGTTCTTC	CASSPPRGLAVSYNEQFF
TRBV19	.	TRBJ1-5	.	16	TGTGCCAGTAGTCCCCGGGGTCTGGGAGGCAATCAGCCCCAGCATTTT	CASSPRGLGGNQPQHF
TRBV7-9	.	TRBJ1-2	TRBD1	18	TGTGCCAGCAGCTTACCTTCCGGGACAGGGGGCCCTAACTATGGCTACACCTTC	CASSLPSGTGGPNYGYTF
TRBV6-4	.	TRBJ1-5	TRBD1	18	TGTGCCAGCAACCCGGCGAGACAGGGTACTTCAAGCAATCAGCCCCAGCATTTT	CASNPARQGTSSNQPQHF
TRBV6-1	.	TRBJ2-2	.	13	TGTGCCAGCAGTGAAGGAGTTACCGGGGAGCTGTTTTTT	CASSEGVTGELFF
TRBV11-2	.	TRBJ2-5	.	14	TGTGCCAGCAGCTTAGACGTGTACCAAGAGACCCAGTACTTC	CASSLDVYQETQYF
TRBV28	.	TRBJ2-7	.	15	TGTGCCAGCAGTCCTTCGGGGGGCTTAAACTACGAGCAGTACTTC	CASSPSGGLNYEQYF
TRBV19	.	TRBJ2-5	TRBD2	18	TGTGCCAGTAGTATAGGGGGGAGGGCCTTTCCCCCGAAAGAGACCCAGTACTTC	CASSIGGRAFPPKETQYF
TRBV9	.	TRBJ2-3	TRBD1	14	TGTGCCAGCAGCGCGACAGGGGACACAGATACGCAGTATTTT	CASSATGDTDTQYF
TRBV9	few	TRBJ2-7	.	18	TGTGCCAGCAGCGCTTCAGTTTACCTGGACAGCTCTCTCTACGAGCAGTACTTC	CASSASVYLDSSLYEQYF
TRBV29-1	.	TRBJ2-3	TRBD2	16	TGCAGCGTTGAAGATCCCCTAGCGGGAGGGTCAGATACGCAGTATTTT	CSVEDPLAGGSDTQYF
TRBV19	.	TRBJ1-5	.	14	TGTGCCAGTAGTGGTCGACAGAGCTCGAGCCCCCAGCATTTT	CASSGRQSSSPQHF
TRBV5-1	.	TRBJ2-5	.	14	TGCGCCAGCAGCCTACAGGGTGTCGTAGAGACCCAGTACTTC	CASSLQGVVETQYF
TRBV27	.	TRBJ2-1	.	16	TGTGCCAGCAACACCCTGACTAGAGTCCGTCGCAATGAGCAGTTCTTC	CASNTLTRVRRNEQFF
TRBV5-4	few	TRBJ1-4	TRBD1	17	TGTGCCAGCAGCCACGGGACAGGGGGAGAGGGAGTTGAAAAACTGTTTTTT	CASSHGTGGEGVEKLFF
TRBV19	.	TRBJ1-2	.	15	TGTGCCAGTAGTACCCGACAGATATCTAACTATGGCTACACCTTC	CASSTRQISNYGYTF
TRBV28	.	TRBJ2-7	TRBD2	14	TGTGCCAGCAGTGGTATAGCGGGAGTCGGTGAGCAGTACTTC	CASSGIAGVGEQYF
TRBV4-2	few	TRBJ1-2	TRBD1	15	TGTGCCAGCAGCCCCGGACAGGGGGCGTACTATGGCTACACCTTC	CASSPGQGAYYGYTF
TRBV14	.	TRBJ1-5	.	13	TGTGCCAGCGGATCAGGGGGCAATCAGCCCCAGCATTTT	CASGSGGNQPQHF
TRBV21-1	.	TRBJ2-2	.	17	TGTGCCAGCAGCAAACAAACTAGCGGGAGAGGGGGCGGGGAGCTGTTTTTT	CASSKQTSGRGGGELFF
TRBV18	.	TRBJ2-1	TRBD1	15	TGTGCCAGCTCTCCCCGGGACAGGGGGGTCAATGAGCAGTTCTTC	CASSPRDRGVNEQFF
TRBV9	few	TRBJ1-1	.	15	TGTGCCAGCAGCCCTTGGACAGAGGTGAACACTGAAGCTTTCTTT	CASSPWTEVNTEAFF
TRBV29-1	.	TRBJ2-7	TRBD1	18	TGCAGCGTTGAAGATCTTCGGGGACAGGGGATAGTTACCTACGAGCAGTACTTC	CSVEDLRGQGIVTYEQYF
TRBV7-3	once	TRBJ2-1	.	13	TGTGCCAGCAGCTTAACGTCGCGGAGTCAGCAGTTCTTC	CASSLTSRSQQFF
TRBV5-4	.	TRBJ2-7	TRBD1	14	TGTGCCAGCAGCCACCGACAGGGGGCGTGGGAGCAGTACTTC	CASSHRQGAWEQYF